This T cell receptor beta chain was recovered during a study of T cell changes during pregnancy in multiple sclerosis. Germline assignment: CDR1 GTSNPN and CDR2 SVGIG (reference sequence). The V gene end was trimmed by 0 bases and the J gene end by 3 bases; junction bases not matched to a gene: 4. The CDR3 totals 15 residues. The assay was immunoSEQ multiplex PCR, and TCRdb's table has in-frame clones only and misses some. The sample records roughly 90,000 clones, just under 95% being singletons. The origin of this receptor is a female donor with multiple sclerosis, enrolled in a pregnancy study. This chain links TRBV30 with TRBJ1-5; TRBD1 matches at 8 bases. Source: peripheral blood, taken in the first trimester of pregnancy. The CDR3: CAWSVQGALNQPQHF. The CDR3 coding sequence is TGTGCCTGGAGTGTGCAGGGGGCTCTCAATCAGCCCCAGCATTTT.